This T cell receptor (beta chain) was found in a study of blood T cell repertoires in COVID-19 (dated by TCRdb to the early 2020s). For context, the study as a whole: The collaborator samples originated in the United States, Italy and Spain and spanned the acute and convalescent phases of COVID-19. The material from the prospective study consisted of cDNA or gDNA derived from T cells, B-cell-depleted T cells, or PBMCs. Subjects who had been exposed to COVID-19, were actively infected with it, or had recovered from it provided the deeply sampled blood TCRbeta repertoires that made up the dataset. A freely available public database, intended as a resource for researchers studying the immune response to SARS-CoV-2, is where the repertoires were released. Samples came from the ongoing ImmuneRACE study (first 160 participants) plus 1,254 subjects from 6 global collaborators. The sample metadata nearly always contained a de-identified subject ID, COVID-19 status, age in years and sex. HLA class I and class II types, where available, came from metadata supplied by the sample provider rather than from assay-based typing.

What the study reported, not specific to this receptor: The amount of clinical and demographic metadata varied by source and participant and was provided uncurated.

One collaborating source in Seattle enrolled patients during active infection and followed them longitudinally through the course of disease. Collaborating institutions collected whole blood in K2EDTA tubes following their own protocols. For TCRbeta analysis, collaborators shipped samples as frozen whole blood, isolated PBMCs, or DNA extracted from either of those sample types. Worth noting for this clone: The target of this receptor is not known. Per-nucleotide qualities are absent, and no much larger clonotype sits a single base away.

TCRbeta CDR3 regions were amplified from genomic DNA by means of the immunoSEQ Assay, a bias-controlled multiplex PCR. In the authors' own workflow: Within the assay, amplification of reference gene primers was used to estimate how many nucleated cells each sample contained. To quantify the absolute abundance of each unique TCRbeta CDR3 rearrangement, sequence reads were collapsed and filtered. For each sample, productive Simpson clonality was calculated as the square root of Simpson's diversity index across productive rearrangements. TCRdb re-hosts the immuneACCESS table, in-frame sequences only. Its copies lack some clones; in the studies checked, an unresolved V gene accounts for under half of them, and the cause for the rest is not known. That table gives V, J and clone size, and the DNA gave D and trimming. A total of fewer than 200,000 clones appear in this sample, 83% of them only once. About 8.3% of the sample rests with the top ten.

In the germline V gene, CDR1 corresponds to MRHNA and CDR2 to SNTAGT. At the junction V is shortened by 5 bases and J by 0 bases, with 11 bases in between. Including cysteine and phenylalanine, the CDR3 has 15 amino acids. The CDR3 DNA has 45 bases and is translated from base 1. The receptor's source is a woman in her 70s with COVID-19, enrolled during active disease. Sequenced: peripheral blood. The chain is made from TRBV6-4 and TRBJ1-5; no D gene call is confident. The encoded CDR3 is CASSLDGNSNQPQHF. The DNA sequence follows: TGTGCCAGCAGTCTAGACGGGAATAGCAATCAGCCCCAGCATTTT.